This T cell receptor delta chain was profiled in a study of γδ T cells in repeated Plasmodium falciparum infection. This clone was observed a few times. The antigen is undetermined. A far bigger clonotype differs at one base, so this is likely a read error. Other DNA sequences in the sample encode the same CDR3. Each sorted gammadelta sample had TRG and TRD chains sequenced. TCRdb reprocessed the multiplex PCR reads through CATT. The sample includes about 51,000 delta-chain clones, 1.5% to 2% of them seen just once. Gammadelta T cells were flow-sorted from PBMC into Vgamma9/Vdelta2+ and Vdelta2-negative populations for bulk analysis. Study-wide findings and caveats: The Malian cohort came from a small rural village of predominantly one ethnic group.

V was pared by 1 base and J by 0 bases, with 27 bases of the junction left unmatched. Germline V gives CDR1 TSWWSYY, CDR2 QGS. The length of the CDR3 is 24 residues. The rearrangement joins TRDV1 to TRDJ1, with 9 bases lining up with TRDD3. TCRdb records no J gene; here it was assigned by comparing the DNA to germline. The material sequenced was gamma-delta T cells from blood. The TCR originated in a pool of human donors (malaria-infected and uninfected, not separated). Written as DNA, the CDR3 is TGTGCTCTTGGGGAACCCCATTTTTCCCTGATCTGGGGGATGAGGAGGAGATACACCGATAAACTCATCTTT. It encodes CALGEPHFSLIWGMRRRYTDKLIF.